This entry lists 30 T cell receptor beta chains sequenced from one sample in a study of T cells in Graves' hyperthyroidism and ophthalmopathy. Researchers took RNA transcripts and amplified the TCR beta CDR3 regions from them. The HTBI primer set was used in a first-round RT-PCR of the TCR CDR3. Using its own MiXCR run on the multiplex PCR reads, TCRdb lists one record per CDR3 protein. Here the sample spans under 250,000 distinct CDR3 sequences, 17% being singletons. Sequencing input: blood. The receptors derive from a man in his forties or fifties with Graves' hyperthyroidism.

This clonotype was counted many times. The CDR3 coding sequence is TGTGCCAGCAGCCCGCAAGGGGCCTACACTGAAGCTTTCTTT. Translated, it gives CASSPQGAYTEAFF. The chain joins TRBV11-2 to TRBJ1-1; the D gene is possibly TRBD1 (5 bases). Trimming took 5 bases from V and 3 from J, leaving 13 bases between them. Germline CDR1 SGHAT, CDR2 FQNNGV. The CDR3 consists of 14 residues.

This clonotype was found many times. V and J are TRBV12-3 or TRBV12-4 and TRBJ2-2; a weak D match, TRBD2 (6 bases). CDR3 length equals 15 residues. V was cut by 5 bases and J by 1 base, with 11 bases left in between. CDR3 in DNA: TGTGCCAGCAGTGCACTAGCTGAGAACACCGGGGAGCTGTTTTTT. It codes for CASSALAENTGELFF.

The table lists this clonotype with many counts. V gene TRBV13 combines with J gene TRBJ2-7; 9 bases match TRBD2. Unmatched junction bases numbered 4, after V lost 3 bases and J lost 1 base. The germline CDR1 and CDR2 sequences are PRHDT and FYEKMQ (reference sequence). This CDR3 has 15 residues. CDR3 loop: CASSFLLAGSYEQYF. CDR3 coding DNA: TGTGCCAGCAGCTTCCTACTAGCGGGTTCCTACGAGCAGTACTTC. Based on the CDR3 plus reference TRBV13 and TRBJ2-7, the full variable domain is AAGVIQSPRHLIKEKRETATLKCYPIPRHDTVYWYQQGPGQDPQFLISFYEKMQSDKGSIPDRFSAQQFSDYHSELNMSSLELGDSALYFCASSFLLAGSYEQYFGPGTRLTVT.

This clonotype came up a few times. V and J are TRBV5-1 and TRBJ1-5, with D possibly TRBD1 on 5 matching bases. CDR1 is SGHRS and CDR2 is YFSETQ in the germline V gene. Trimming removed 4 bases at V and 2 bases at J, with 13 bases between. The CDR3 has 15 amino acids. The CDR3 here is CASSPGGGGNQPQHF. CDR3 nucleotides: TGCGCCAGCAGCCCGGGGGGAGGGGGCAATCAGCCCCAGCATTTT.

The chain uses TRBV4-3 and TRBJ2-5, with D perhaps TRBD2 (5 bases). V gave up 0 bases and J gave up 4 bases, with 9 bases separating them. Germline V CDR1 and CDR2: LGHNA, YSLEER. The CDR3 spans 14 residues. The CDR3 DNA reads as TGCGCCAGCAGCCAAGATGAAGGAGGAGAGACCCAGTACTTC. Protein: CASSQDEGGETQYF.

The chain links TRBV12-3 or TRBV12-4 to TRBJ1-6; no clear D gene. The CDR3 is 13 residues long. Trimming took off 2 bases at V and 7 bases at J, with 6 bases between the two ends. CDR3 loop: CASSLMGNSPLHF. CDR3 DNA: TGTGCCAGCAGTTTAATGGGGAATTCACCCCTCCACTTT.

The table lists this clonotype with many counts. The gene calls are TRBV29-1 and TRBJ2-7; D may be TRBD1 or TRBD2 (5 bases each). Germline loops: CDR1 SQVTM, CDR2 ANQGSEA. V gave up 4 bases and J gave up 7 bases, with 11 bases separating them. The CDR3 runs to 11 residues. The CDR3 DNA is TGCAGCGTTGGGGACGAGGGGGAGCAGTACTTC. The encoded protein is CSVGDEGEQYF.

This clonotype appeared many times. CDR3 sequence: CSARDRGPNTEAFF. CDR3 DNA: TGCAGTGCTAGGGACAGGGGCCCGAACACTGAAGCTTTCTTT. The V call is TRBV20-1, the J call TRBJ1-1; TRBD1 agrees at 9 bases. V lost 3 bases and J lost 1; bases outside the gene matches: 3. Germline assignment: CDR1 DFQATT and CDR2 SNEGSKA (reference sequence). The CDR3 is 14 residues long.

This clonotype was counted ten times or more. The chain's CDR3 is CASSPQGVATYNEQFF. The DNA for the CDR3 is TGTGCCAGCAGCCCCCAGGGGGTAGCGACTTACAATGAGCAGTTCTTC. J is TRBJ2-1 and V is TRBV9; 7 nucleotides match TRBD1. From germline, CDR1 is SGDLS and CDR2 YYNGEE. The CDR3 has 16 residues. V lost 4 bases and J lost 4; bases outside the gene matches: 11.

In its sample, this clonotype was seen many times. The genes are TRBV12-3 or TRBV12-4 and TRBJ1-1, with a possible D match to TRBD1 (6 bases). Trimming shortened V by 5 bases and J by 1 base, and 17 bases separated the two germline ends. The CDR3 totals 16 residues. The CDR3, as DNA: TGTGCCAGCAGTCGATCCCTCAGGGGTCCGAACACTGAAGCTTTCTTT. Its translation: CASSRSLRGPNTEAFF.

This clonotype occurred a few times. The chain employs TRBV20-1 and TRBJ1-1; maybe TRBD1 (6 bases). Trimming removed 6 bases from V and 2 bases from J, with 10 bases in between. The germline V gene has CDR1 DFQATT and CDR2 SNEGSKA (reference sequence). The CDR3 has 12 residues. The CDR3, as DNA: TGCAGTGCGGGACAACCAAACACTGAAGCTTTCTTT. Its translation is CSAGQPNTEAFF.

The V call is TRBV9, the J call TRBJ2-1; TRBD2 agrees at 8 bases. With 0 bases clipped from V and 4 bases from J, the junction kept 3 bases outside the gene matches. CDR3 length equals 15 residues. Germline V CDR1 and CDR2: SGDLS, YYNGEE. For the CDR3, the DNA is TGTGCCAGCAGCGTAGAGCCGGGAGGGTACAATGAGCAGTTCTTC. It is translated as CASSVEPGGYNEQFF.

This clonotype was observed a few times. The rearrangement links TRBV28 to TRBJ2-3; D uncertain. In germline, CDR1 is MDHEN, CDR2 SYDVKM. CDR3 length equals 12 residues. V was shortened by 2 bases and J by 6 bases, with 6 bases between the two germline ends. The CDR3 bases are TGTGCCAGCAGTTTACTTGTGGATACGCAGTATTTT. Its translation is CASSLLVDTQYF.

This sequence joins TRBV29-1 and TRBJ1-1, with 7 bases that match TRBD1. Trimming at V came to 8 bases and at J to 4 bases, leaving 7 bases not matched to a gene. The CDR3 totals 12 residues. Germline V gene sequence: CDR1 SQVTM, CDR2 ANQGSEA. CDR3 loop: CSTSTGPTEAFF. The CDR3 DNA reads as TGCAGCACCTCGACAGGGCCCACTGAAGCTTTCTTT.

This chain connects TRBV10-3 to TRBJ2-7; D is possibly TRBD1 (6 bases). This CDR3 spans 13 amino acids. Germline CDR1 is ENHRY and CDR2 is SYGVKD. V dropped 5 bases and J dropped 3 bases, with 11 bases sitting between them. CDR3 sequence: CAISRQGSYEQYF. Written as DNA, the CDR3 is TGTGCCATCAGTCGTCAGGGGAGCTACGAGCAGTACTTC.

This clonotype has a count of ten or more. Just one base apart from a much larger clone, this may be a read error. V and J are TRBV25-1 and TRBJ2-1; D unresolved. CDR3 length equals 11 residues. The germline V gene has CDR1 MGHDK and CDR2 SYGVNS. Trimming removed 4 bases at V and 4 bases at J, with 2 bases between. DNA for the CDR3: TGTGCCAGCAGTGCTTACAATGAGCAGTTCTTC. It yields the protein CASSAYNEQFF.

Turning to this clonotype: Mismatch with germline at one junction end may stem from a read error. This chain joins TRBV7-3 and TRBJ2-2, with a weak D call TRBD1 (6 bases). CDR3 size: 14 residues. Looked up from germline, CDR1 is SGHTA and CDR2 is FQGTGA. In nucleotides, the CDR3 is TGTGCCAGCAGCTCAACAGGGAACGCCGGGGAGCTGTTTTTT. Its translation is CASSSTGNAGELFF.

This clonotype was recorded at least ten times. The chain couples TRBV11-3 to TRBJ1-1, with D uncertain. Germline V gene data show CDR1 as SGHNT and CDR2 as YENEEA. This CDR3 has 11 residues. V gave up 3 bases and J gave up 10 bases, with 9 bases separating them. DNA for the CDR3: TGTGCCAGCAGCTTGAGGTCGAGAGCTTTCTTT. Amino acid sequence: CASSLRSRAFF. Filled out from reference TRBV11-3 and TRBJ1-1, the complete variable domain reads EAGVVQSPRYKIIEKKQPVAFWCNPISGHNTLYWYLQNLGQGPELLIRYENEEAVDDSQLPKDRFSAERLKGVDSTLKIQPAELGDSAVYLCASSLRSRAFFGQGTRLTVV.

The chain carries TRBV6-1 and TRBJ2-5; no clear D. Germline CDR1 reads MNHNS; CDR2 reads SASEGT. Deletions cut 6 bases from V and 3 bases from J, with 5 bases between. CDR3 size: 11 residues. CDR3 protein: CASRQKETQYF. The CDR3 region has the DNA TGTGCCAGCAGACAGAAAGAGACCCAGTACTTC.

The V and J genes are TRBV6-1 and TRBJ2-5, with D perhaps assigned TRBD1 or TRBD2 (6 bases each). V was clipped by 10 bases and J by 2 bases, with 29 bases between them. Germline V gene data show CDR1 as MNHNS and CDR2 as SASEGT. CDR3 length equals 18 residues. Here the CDR3 reads CAITPSPPGWRGQETQYF. CDR3 bases: TGTGCCATCACCCCCTCACCCCCCGGGTGGAGGGGGCAAGAGACCCAGTACTTC.

In this sample, this clonotype turned up many times. This rearrangement joins TRBV20-1 to TRBJ1-1, with D possibly TRBD1 on 5 matching bases. The V gene lost 3 bases and the J gene lost 0 bases, with 14 bases spanning the gap. Germline loops: CDR1 DFQATT, CDR2 SNEGSKA (reference sequence). The CDR3 is 15 amino acids. CDR3: CSASHPGRMNTEAFF. The CDR3 nucleotides are TGCAGTGCTAGTCATCCAGGGAGGATGAACACTGAAGCTTTCTTT.

This clonotype was picked up many times. This chain links TRBV20-1 with TRBJ1-1, with TRBD1 as a possible D gene (5 bases). Trimming removed 3 bases from V and 1 base from J, with 15 bases in between. The germline CDR1 and CDR2 sequences are DFQATT and SNEGSKA (reference sequence). The CDR3 loop spans 15 amino acids. The CDR3 DNA is TGCAGTGCTAGTAGACAGAGGGCCTGGAACACTGAAGCTTTCTTT. It specifies CSASRQRAWNTEAFF.

This clonotype has just a few counts. A much more abundant neighbour one base away suggests this may be a read error. The chain recombines TRBV6-5 with TRBJ1-2; the D is unclear. Germline CDR1 reads MNHEY; CDR2 reads SVGAGI. CDR3 length: 15 residues. CDR3 coding DNA: TGTGACAGCAGTTACTCGTCGGTAGACCTCAGTGGCTACACCTTC. It codes for CDSSYSSVDLSGYTF.

The DNA of the CDR3 is TGTGCCAGCAGTCCTGGCAGCACTAATGAAAAACTGTTTTTT. This gives the protein CASSPGSTNEKLFF. The chain carries TRBV28 and TRBJ1-4; unclear D gene. V was trimmed by 5 bases and J by 2 bases, leaving 9 bases between them. Germline V gene lookup returns CDR1 MDHEN and CDR2 SYDVKM. The CDR3 covers 14 residues.

This chain links TRBV29-1 with TRBJ2-7, with TRBD1 identical over 7 bases. The V gene's germline CDR1 is SQVTM and CDR2 ANQGSEA. The trim removed 8 bases at V and 3 bases at J, leaving 13 bases unmatched. The CDR3 loop spans 14 amino acids. The CDR3 loop reads CSTTGAPPSYEQYF. DNA for the CDR3: TGCAGCACCACAGGGGCCCCCCCCAGCTACGAGCAGTACTTC.

The CDR3 DNA sequence: TGCAGCGTTGGAGACAGAACGAACACCGGGGAGCTGTTTTTT. It is translated as CSVGDRTNTGELFF. The V gene is TRBV29-1, the J gene TRBJ2-2; D possibly corresponds to TRBD1 (5 bases). This CDR3 has 14 amino acids. The germline V gene encodes CDR1 SQVTM and CDR2 ANQGSEA. V shed 4 bases and J shed 0 bases, with 9 bases lying between them.

This clonotype was counted many times. CDR3 bases: TGCAGTGCTAGAGATCTCATAGCGGGACAAGAGACCCAGTACTTC. It yields the protein CSARDLIAGQETQYF. The chain has TRBV20-1 and TRBJ2-5, with 8 bases lining up with TRBD2. Germline assignment: CDR1 DFQATT and CDR2 SNEGSKA (reference sequence). The length of the CDR3 is 15 residues. J lost 2 bases, V lost 0 bases, and 5 bases had no gene match.

The chain is built from TRBV9 and TRBJ2-7; the D gene could be TRBD1 or TRBD2 (5 bases each). This CDR3 is built from 15 residues. Trimming cost V 2 bases and J 2 bases, with 14 bases left between them. CDR1 and CDR2 (germline): SGDLS, YYNGEE. The CDR3 region is CASSVGDGATYEQYF. The CDR3 DNA sequence: TGTGCCAGCAGCGTGGGGGACGGTGCCACCTACGAGCAGTACTTC.

This clonotype occurred a few times. This chain connects TRBV19 to TRBJ2-5; tentative D call: TRBD2 (5 bases). This CDR3 is built from 13 residues. V lost 6 bases and J lost 3, with 11 bases in between. Per germline, CDR1 LNHDA and CDR2 SQIVND (reference sequence). CDR3 residues: CASSPTSKETQYF. As DNA, the CDR3 is TGTGCCAGTAGCCCAACTAGTAAAGAGACCCAGTACTTC.

At least ten counts were recorded for this clonotype. The chain combines TRBV20-1 with TRBJ2-1, with TRBD2 identical over 8 bases. This CDR3 region has 15 residues. V shed 3 bases and J 0 bases; nucleotides not matched to a gene: 4. Germline assignment: CDR1 DFQATT and CDR2 SNEGSKA (reference sequence). The CDR3 sequence: CSARIAGSSYNEQFF. CDR3 DNA sequence: TGCAGTGCTAGGATAGCGGGAAGCTCCTACAATGAGCAGTTCTTC.